These 32 T cell receptor beta chains were sequenced from one sample in a study of blood T cell repertoires in COVID-19 (dated by TCRdb to the early 2020s). The receptor library was made with the immunoSEQ multiplex PCR assay. TCRdb holds this immuneACCESS table with in-frame rearrangements only. Some clones are missing; in checked studies, unresolved V genes explain under half, and the rest has no known cause. For this sample the table gives roughly 100,000 clones, of which more than 80% were detected only once. The top ten constitute around 4.8% of the sample. The source material was peripheral blood. The source of these receptors is a man older than 75 with COVID-19, enrolled during active disease.

The rearrangement links TRBV14 to TRBJ2-2; 8 bases map to TRBD2. The CDR3 is made up of 16 amino acids. V trimming: 1 base; J trimming: 4 bases; junction bases outside the gene matches: 5. Germline CDR1 reads SGHDN; CDR2 reads FVKESK. CDR3 in DNA: TGTGCCAGCAGCCAAGGGACGACTAGCGTCACCGGGGAGCTGTTTTTT. This codes for CASSQGTTSVTGELFF.

The chain joins TRBV6-2 or TRBV6-3 to TRBJ1-6; TRBD1 is a possible D gene (6 bases). The CDR3 has 13 residues. The germline V and J ends were trimmed by 5 bases and 6 bases, with 8 bases remaining between them. Germline V CDR1 and CDR2: MNHEY, SVGEGT. In DNA form, the CDR3 reads TGTGCCAGCAGTGGACAGATTAATTCACCCCTCCACTTT. The encoded protein is CASSGQINSPLHF.

The chain recombines TRBV6-4 with TRBJ2-1, with 7 bases lining up with TRBD1. This CDR3 is built from 14 residues. The germline V gene encodes CDR1 MRHNA and CDR2 SNTAGT. Trimming took 4 bases from V and 9 from J; bases not matched to a gene: 9. The CDR3 DNA sequence: TGTGCCAGCAGTGTCTCAGGGGCAGGGGGTGAGCAGTTCTTC. Amino acid sequence: CASSVSGAGGEQFF.

V gene TRBV5-1 combines with J gene TRBJ2-2; TRBD1 is a possible D gene (6 bases). The CDR3 loop spans 15 amino acids. CDR1 and CDR2 from the germline V gene are SGHRS and YFSETQ. The V and J ends lost 1 base and 0 bases respectively, with 7 bases between them. DNA of the CDR3: TGCGCCAGCAGCTTGAACAGGGCGAACACCGGGGAGCTGTTTTTT. Protein sequence: CASSLNRANTGELFF. Full variable domain (remainder filled in from reference TRBV5-1 and TRBJ2-2): KAGVTQTPRYLIKTRGQQVTLSCSPISGHRSVSWYQQTPGQGLQFLFEYFSETQRNKGNFPGRFSGRQFSNSRSEMNVSTLELGDSALYLCASSLNRANTGELFFGEGSRLTVL.

This chain links TRBV27 with TRBJ2-3; 7 nucleotides match TRBD1. The germline V gene has CDR1 MNHEY and CDR2 SMNVEV (reference sequence). This CDR3 is built from 15 residues. Trimming took 2 bases from V and 7 from J; bases not matched to a gene: 9. The CDR3 DNA is TGTGCCAGCAGTTTAAGACAGGGTGGGTCGAATACGCAGTATTTT. This translates into CASSLRQGGSNTQYF.

V is TRBV30 and J is TRBJ1-2, with no clear D. The CDR3 is 13 amino acids. Trimming removed 0 bases from V and 2 bases from J, with 7 bases in between. CDR1 is GTSNPN and CDR2 is SVGIG in the germline V gene (reference sequence). This CDR3 reads CAWSVMRNYGYTF. In DNA, the CDR3 is TGTGCCTGGAGTGTAATGCGGAACTATGGCTACACCTTC.

This clone showed up just a few times. CDR3 DNA sequence: TGTGCCAGCAGCGTATCTGCAGGGGACTATGGCTACACCTTC. This sequence encodes CASSVSAGDYGYTF. V and J are TRBV9 and TRBJ1-2; D is perhaps TRBD1 (6 bases). Germline V gene sequence: CDR1 SGDLS, CDR2 YYNGEE. This CDR3 spans 14 amino acids. Trimming removed 1 base from V and 3 bases from J, with 10 bases in between.

This clone turned up a few times. The V call is TRBV19, the J call TRBJ2-1; TRBD2 agrees at 11 bases. CDR1 and CDR2 (germline): LNHDA, SQIVND (reference sequence). Trimming at V came to 3 bases and at J to 9 bases, leaving 7 bases not matched to a gene. The CDR3 runs 15 residues. The CDR3 protein is CASSIATSGISEQFF. The CDR3 DNA is TGTGCCAGTAGTATTGCGACTAGCGGGATTTCTGAGCAGTTCTTC.

The rearrangement uses TRBV5-6 and TRBJ2-7; TRBD2 might be the D (5 bases). The V and J ends lost 4 bases and 6 bases respectively, with 14 bases between them. Germline loops: CDR1 SGHDT, CDR2 YYEEEE. The CDR3 spans 13 residues. Written as DNA, the CDR3 is TGTGCCAGCAGCCTAACTAGGACGGGCGAGCAGTACTTC. Translating gives CASSLTRTGEQYF.

This clone was picked up a small number of times. The rearrangement links TRBV6-6 to TRBJ1-6; 7 bases fit TRBD1. The junction had 4 bases not matched to a gene; V was cut back by 1 base and J by 7 bases. Germline CDR1 MNHNY, CDR2 SVGAGI (reference sequence). The CDR3 is 15 amino acids. The CDR3 nucleotides are TGTGCCAGCAGTTACTTTACAGGGGCCAATTCACCCCTCCACTTT. This sequence encodes CASSYFTGANSPLHF.

The gene calls are TRBV6-6 and TRBJ1-1; 10 bases match TRBD1. The ends lost 6 bases at V and 11 bases at J; junction bases unmatched: 18. This CDR3 contains 16 residues. Germline V gene lookup returns CDR1 MNHNY and CDR2 SVGAGI (reference sequence). The CDR3 spells CASSSNDRGHSGGAFF. Written as DNA, the CDR3 is TGTGCCAGCAGCTCTAACGACAGGGGGCACTCAGGCGGGGCTTTCTTT.

This clone has ten or more counts. The chain joins TRBV19 to TRBJ1-5; 11 nucleotides align to TRBD1. The germline gives CDR1 LNHDA, CDR2 SQIVND (reference sequence). The CDR3 spans 19 residues. J was trimmed by 2 bases and V by 5 bases; bases with no gene match: 14. The chain's CDR3 is CASSSRGTGGQFGNQPQHF. DNA for the CDR3: TGTGCCAGTAGTTCCCGCGGGACAGGGGGTCAATTTGGCAATCAGCCCCAGCATTTT.

CDR3 loop: CASSSGGAYEQYF. As DNA, the CDR3 is TGTGCCAGCAGTTCAGGGGGTGCCTACGAGCAGTACTTC. The V and J genes are TRBV27 and TRBJ2-7; TRBD1 aligns across 7 bases. The germline V gene has CDR1 MNHEY and CDR2 SMNVEV (reference sequence). There are 13 residues in the CDR3. V lost 4 bases to trimming and J lost 2 bases; unmatched junction nucleotides: 2.

V and J are TRBV7-2 and TRBJ2-7, with D possibly TRBD2 on 6 matching bases. From germline, CDR1 is SGHTA and CDR2 FQGNSA. The CDR3 sequence is 16 residues long. V lost 2 bases and J lost 0, with 14 bases in between. The CDR3 is CASSLWGGVSSYEQYF. The CDR3 region has the DNA TGTGCCAGCAGCTTATGGGGCGGGGTGAGCTCCTACGAGCAGTACTTC.

The chain recombines TRBV19 with TRBJ1-5; 9 nucleotides match TRBD1. There are 14 residues in the CDR3. Per germline, CDR1 LNHDA and CDR2 SQIVND (reference sequence). Trimming cost V 6 bases and J 6 bases; bases outside gene matches: 6. For the CDR3, the DNA is TGTGCCAGTAGGATCGGGACAGGGTTTCAGCCCCAGCATTTT. This gives the protein CASRIGTGFQPQHF.

The rearrangement uses TRBV10-3 and TRBJ1-2; D is perhaps TRBD1 (5 bases). The CDR3 totals 13 residues. CDR1 and CDR2 from the germline V gene are ENHRY and SYGVKD. The V end lost 3 bases, the J end lost 8 bases, and 13 bases lay between the germline ends. The CDR3 DNA reads as TGTGCCATCAGTGAAGGCAGGGCGGGAGGCTACACCTTC. Translated: CAISEGRAGGYTF.

This sequence joins TRBV2 and TRBJ2-1; 9 bases are shared with TRBD1. This CDR3 region has 14 residues. Germline CDR1 is SNHLY and CDR2 is FYNNEI. Trimming at V came to 8 bases and at J to 3 bases, leaving 5 bases not matched to a gene. The CDR3 region has the DNA TGTGCCAGCCCCGACAGGGGGGACTACAATGAGCAGTTCTTC. This gives the protein CASPDRGDYNEQFF.

CDR3 nucleotides: TGTGCCAGCAGCCAAGATAGGCACTTAGGAGCGACCCAGTACTTC. It codes for CASSQDRHLGATQYF. This chain uses TRBV14 with TRBJ2-5, with D unresolved. The CDR3 spans 15 residues. Per germline, CDR1 SGHDN and CDR2 FVKESK. The V end was cut by 0 bases, the J end by 7 bases, with 15 bases between.

The V and J genes are TRBV12-5 and TRBJ2-1, with TRBD2 as a possible D gene (6 bases). V was cut by 0 bases and J by 5 bases, with 14 bases left in between. The germline gives CDR1 LGHNT, CDR2 FRNRAP. The CDR3 contains 16 residues. The CDR3 DNA sequence: TGTGCTAGTGGTTTGGTATCTAGCGTGCGAGACAATGAGCAGTTCTTC. Amino acid sequence: CASGLVSSVRDNEQFF.

The gene calls are TRBV10-1 and TRBJ1-1; perhaps TRBD1 as D (6 bases). The V and J ends lost 0 bases and 12 bases respectively, with 14 bases between them. The CDR3 length is 13 residues. Germline CDR1 is WNHNN and CDR2 is SYGVQD (reference sequence). CDR3 loop: CASSESGGRMTFF. The DNA for the CDR3 is TGCGCCAGCAGTGAGTCCGGGGGGCGGATGACTTTCTTT.

The V and J genes are TRBV19 and TRBJ2-1; a possible D gene is TRBD1 (6 bases). The CDR3 runs to 13 residues. V was cut by 2 bases and J by 6 bases, with 8 bases left in between. Germline-derived CDR1 and CDR2 are LNHDA and SQIVND (reference sequence). As DNA, the CDR3 is TGTGCCAGTAGTATAAGGGACACCAATGAGCAGTTCTTC. It encodes CASSIRDTNEQFF. Based on the CDR3 plus reference TRBV19 and TRBJ2-1, the full variable domain is DGGITQSPKYLFRKEGQNVTLSCEQNLNHDAMYWYRQDPGQGLRLIYYSQIVNDFQKGDIAEGYSVSREKKESFPLTVTSAQKNPTAFYLCASSIRDTNEQFFGPGTRLTVL.

This rearrangement joins TRBV4-3 to TRBJ1-4; 8 bases fit TRBD1. The CDR3 runs to 17 residues. Trimming cost V 1 base and J 10 bases; bases outside gene matches: 14. Germline values: CDR1 LGHNA, CDR2 YSLEER. For the CDR3, the DNA is TGCGCCAGCAGCCAAGGTCCCTATGACAGGGGATTAGTAAAACTGTTTTTT. It encodes CASSQGPYDRGLVKLFF.

The V gene is TRBV6-5, the J gene TRBJ1-2; TRBD1 is a possible D gene (5 bases). CDR3 length: 14 amino acids. V lost 6 bases and J lost 6, with 17 bases in between. The germline gives CDR1 MNHEY, CDR2 SVGAGI. The CDR3 sequence is CASRAGSRIHGYTF. CDR3 coding DNA: TGTGCCAGCAGGGCAGGGTCGCGGATCCATGGCTACACCTTC.

The gene calls are TRBV7-3 and TRBJ2-7; tentatively, D is TRBD2 (5 bases). The CDR3 length is 15 residues. Germline CDR1 SGHTA, CDR2 FQGTGA. Between the trimmed V and J ends, which lost 2 bases and 0 bases, there was a span of 11 bases. CDR3 bases: TGTGCCAGCAGCTTACGCGGGCCGAGCTCCTACGAGCAGTACTTC. Protein sequence: CASSLRGPSSYEQYF.

This clone occurred once. The CDR3 protein is CASSLAGISAGGEQYF. CDR3 DNA: TGTGCCAGCAGCTTAGCTGGAATTAGTGCGGGAGGAGAGCAGTACTTC. The chain links TRBV7-8 to TRBJ2-7; 8 nucleotides agree with TRBD2. In germline, CDR1 is SGHVS, CDR2 FQNEAQ. The CDR3 totals 16 residues. With 0 bases clipped from V and 7 bases from J, the junction kept 11 bases outside the gene matches.

The chain uses TRBV9 and TRBJ2-1; 8 bases match TRBD2. CDR1 is SGDLS, CDR2 YYNGEE, per germline. The CDR3 consists of 14 residues. After removal of 0 bases from V and 7 bases from J, the junction contained 3 bases not matched to a gene. For the CDR3, the DNA is TGTGCCAGCAGCGTAGCACTAGCGGTAAATGAGCAGTTCTTC. The encoded protein is CASSVALAVNEQFF.

The V gene is TRBV10-2, the J gene TRBJ2-1; 14 bases map to TRBD2. Germline V gene data show CDR1 as WSHSY and CDR2 as SAAADI. The CDR3 consists of 16 residues. V gave up 4 bases and J gave up 8 bases; unmatched junction bases: 7. CDR3 sequence: CASSGTGTSGGDEQFF. The CDR3 DNA reads TGCGCCAGCAGTGGGACCGGGACTAGCGGGGGCGATGAGCAGTTCTTC.

This clone was detected once. This chain uses TRBV7-3 with TRBJ2-2; D perhaps matches TRBD2 (5 bases). There are 16 residues in the CDR3. The germline V gene has CDR1 SGHTA and CDR2 FQGTGA. V lost 5 bases and J lost 5, with 18 bases in between. The CDR3 loop is CASSPRASPGTGELFF. In nucleotides, the CDR3 is TGTGCCAGCAGCCCCCGGGCCAGCCCGGGAACCGGGGAGCTGTTTTTT. The full variable domain, in which reference TRBV7-3 and TRBJ2-2 provide the parts outside the CDR3, is GAGVSQTPSNKVTEKGKYVELRCDPISGHTALYWYRQSLGQGPEFLIYFQGTGAADDSGLPNDRFFAVRPEGSVSTLKIQRTERGDSAVYLCASSPRASPGTGELFFGEGSRLTVL.

This chain uses TRBV3-1 (or the pseudogene TRBV3-2) with TRBJ2-3, with TRBD2 identical over 8 bases. The germline V gene encodes CDR1 LGHDT and CDR2 YNNKEL (reference sequence). V lost 4 bases to trimming and J lost 2 bases; unmatched junction nucleotides: 8. The CDR3 has 16 amino acids. The CDR3 sequence: CASSPGGRGITDTQYF. CDR3 coding DNA: TGTGCCAGCAGCCCGGGGGGGCGGGGGATCACAGATACGCAGTATTTT.

The rearrangement uses TRBV4-1 and TRBJ1-2; D perhaps matches TRBD1 (6 bases). The CDR3 is 20 residues long. Per the germline V gene, CDR1 is MGHRA and CDR2 is YSYEKL. Trimming shortened V by 1 base and J by 0 bases, and 24 bases separated the two germline ends. The CDR3 nucleotides read TGCGCCAGCAGCCAAGCCCTACTAAGGGACACACTGTTAGCTAACTATGGCTACACCTTC. It yields the protein CASSQALLRDTLLANYGYTF.

In this sample, this clone turned up a few times. V gene TRBV5-4 combines with J gene TRBJ2-3; possible D gene TRBD2, 6 bases. This CDR3 spans 14 amino acids. V was trimmed by 4 bases and J by 2 bases, leaving 11 bases between them. Per the germline V gene, CDR1 is SGHNT and CDR2 is YYREEE (reference sequence). As DNA, the CDR3 is TGTGCCAGCAGCCACCTAGCGTTCACAGATACGCAGTATTTT. Protein product: CASSHLAFTDTQYF.

This sequence joins TRBV4-2 and TRBJ1-4; 7 bases are shared with TRBD1. The J segment lost 7 bases and the V segment lost 2 bases, leaving 7 bases of the junction unmatched. Germline values: CDR1 LGHNA, CDR2 YNFKEQ. The CDR3 has 15 amino acids. CDR3 sequence (DNA): TGTGCCAGCAGCCAATATGAGGGGGCCATTGAAAAACTGTTTTTT. Protein: CASSQYEGAIEKLFF.